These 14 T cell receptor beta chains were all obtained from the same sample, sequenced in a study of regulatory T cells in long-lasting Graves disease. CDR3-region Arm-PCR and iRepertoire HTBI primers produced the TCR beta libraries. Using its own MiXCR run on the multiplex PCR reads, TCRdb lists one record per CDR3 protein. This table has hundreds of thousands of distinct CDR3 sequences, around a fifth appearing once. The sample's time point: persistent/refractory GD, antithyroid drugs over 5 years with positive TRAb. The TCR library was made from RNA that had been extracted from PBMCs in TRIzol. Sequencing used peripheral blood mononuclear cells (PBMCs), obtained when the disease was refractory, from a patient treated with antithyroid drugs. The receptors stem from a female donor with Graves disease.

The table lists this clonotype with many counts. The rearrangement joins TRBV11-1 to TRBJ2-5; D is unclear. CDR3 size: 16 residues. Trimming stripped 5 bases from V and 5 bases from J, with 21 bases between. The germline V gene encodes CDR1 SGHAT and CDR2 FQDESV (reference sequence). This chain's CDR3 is CASSLSPPPVVETQYF. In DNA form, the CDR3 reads TGTGCCAGCAGCCTTAGTCCCCCTCCTGTGGTGGAGACCCAGTACTTC.

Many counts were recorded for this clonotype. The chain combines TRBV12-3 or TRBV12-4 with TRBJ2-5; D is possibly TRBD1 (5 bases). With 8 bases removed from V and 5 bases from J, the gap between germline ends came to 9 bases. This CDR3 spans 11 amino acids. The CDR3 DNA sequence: TGTGCCAGCCAAACAGGCGAGACCCAGTACTTC. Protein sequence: CASQTGETQYF.

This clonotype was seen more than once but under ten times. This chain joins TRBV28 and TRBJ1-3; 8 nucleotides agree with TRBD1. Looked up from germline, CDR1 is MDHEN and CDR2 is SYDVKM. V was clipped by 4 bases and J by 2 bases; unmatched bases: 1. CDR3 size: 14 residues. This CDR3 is CASSSGQAGNTIYF. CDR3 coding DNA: TGTGCCAGCAGTTCGGGACAGGCTGGAAACACCATATATTTT.

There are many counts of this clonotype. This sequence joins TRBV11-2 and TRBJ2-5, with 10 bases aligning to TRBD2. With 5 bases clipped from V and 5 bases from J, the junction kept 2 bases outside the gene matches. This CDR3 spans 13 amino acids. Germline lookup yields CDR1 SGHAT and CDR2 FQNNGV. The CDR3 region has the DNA TGTGCCAGCAGCCGAGCGGGGGGGGAGACCCAGTACTTC. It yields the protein CASSRAGGETQYF.

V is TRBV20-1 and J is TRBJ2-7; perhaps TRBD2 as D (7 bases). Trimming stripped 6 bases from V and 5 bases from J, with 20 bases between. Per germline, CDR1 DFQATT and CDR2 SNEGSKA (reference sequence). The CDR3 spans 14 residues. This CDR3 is CSATPEGGADEQYF. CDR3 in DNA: TGCAGTGCAACCCCCGAGGGGGGGGCGGACGAGCAGTACTTC.

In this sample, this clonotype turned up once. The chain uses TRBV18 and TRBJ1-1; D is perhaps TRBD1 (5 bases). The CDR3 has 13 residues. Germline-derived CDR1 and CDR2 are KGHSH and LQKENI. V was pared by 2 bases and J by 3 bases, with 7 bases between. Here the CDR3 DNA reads TGTGCCAGCTCACCAGGGGACTACACTGAAGCTTTCTTT. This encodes CASSPGDYTEAFF. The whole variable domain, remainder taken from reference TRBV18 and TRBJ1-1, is NAGVMQNPRHLVRRRGQEARLRCSPMKGHSHVYWYRQLPEEGLKFMVYLQKENIIDESGMPKERFSAEFPKEGPSILRIQQVVRGDSAAYFCASSPGDYTEAFFGQGTRLTVV.

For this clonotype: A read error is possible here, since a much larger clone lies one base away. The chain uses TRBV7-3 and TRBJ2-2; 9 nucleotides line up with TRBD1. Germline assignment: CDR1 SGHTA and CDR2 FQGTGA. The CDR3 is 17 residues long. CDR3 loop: CASSFEQGAKNNGELFF. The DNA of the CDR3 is TGTGCCAGCAGCTTCGAACAGGGGGCAAAGAACAACGGGGAGCTGTTTTTT.

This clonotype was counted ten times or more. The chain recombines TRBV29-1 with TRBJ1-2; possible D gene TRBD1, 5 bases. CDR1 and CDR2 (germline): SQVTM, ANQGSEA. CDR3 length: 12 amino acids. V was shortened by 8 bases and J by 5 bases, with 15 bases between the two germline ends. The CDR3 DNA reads TGCAGCTCCGGACAAGGGGAATATGGCTACACCTTC. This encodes CSSGQGEYGYTF.

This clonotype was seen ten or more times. CDR3 nucleotide sequence: TGTGCCAGCAGACCCCCCGGGACACCTTCTACCTTC. Amino acids: CASRPPGTPSTF. V usage is TRBV6-1 and J usage is TRBJ1-2, with TRBD1 as a possible D gene (6 bases). Germline loops: CDR1 MNHNS, CDR2 SASEGT. Trimming took 6 bases from V and 14 from J, leaving 19 bases between them. The CDR3 sequence is 12 residues long.

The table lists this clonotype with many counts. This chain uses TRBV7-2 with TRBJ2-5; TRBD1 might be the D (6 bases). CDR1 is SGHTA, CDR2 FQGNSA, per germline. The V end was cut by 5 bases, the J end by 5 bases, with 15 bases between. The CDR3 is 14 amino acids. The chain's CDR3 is CASSPTTGFETQYF. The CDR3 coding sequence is TGTGCCAGCAGCCCAACTACAGGGTTTGAGACCCAGTACTTC.

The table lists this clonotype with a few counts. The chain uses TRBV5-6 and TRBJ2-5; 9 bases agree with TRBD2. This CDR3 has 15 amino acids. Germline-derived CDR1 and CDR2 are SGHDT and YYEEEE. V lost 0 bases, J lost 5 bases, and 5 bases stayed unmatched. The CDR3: CASSLVAGDFETQYF. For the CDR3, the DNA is TGTGCCAGCAGCTTGGTAGCGGGAGATTTTGAGACCCAGTACTTC.

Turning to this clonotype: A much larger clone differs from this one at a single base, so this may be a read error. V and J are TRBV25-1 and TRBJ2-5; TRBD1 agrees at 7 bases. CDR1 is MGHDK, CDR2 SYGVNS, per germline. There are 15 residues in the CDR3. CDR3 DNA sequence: TGTGTCAGCAGCGCTAACCGGGACAGCCAAGAGACCCAGTACTTC. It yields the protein CVSSANRDSQETQYF.

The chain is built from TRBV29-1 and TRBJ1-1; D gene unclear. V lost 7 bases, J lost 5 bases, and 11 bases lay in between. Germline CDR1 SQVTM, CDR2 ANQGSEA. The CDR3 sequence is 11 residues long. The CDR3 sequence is CSASYGTEAFF. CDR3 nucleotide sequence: TGCAGCGCAAGCTATGGAACTGAAGCTTTCTTT.

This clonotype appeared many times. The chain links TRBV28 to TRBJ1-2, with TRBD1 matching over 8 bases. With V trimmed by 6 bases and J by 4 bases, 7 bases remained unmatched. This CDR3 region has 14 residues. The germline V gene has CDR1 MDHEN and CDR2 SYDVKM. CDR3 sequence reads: CASSLPDRVYGYTF. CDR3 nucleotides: TGTGCCAGCAGCCTTCCGGACAGGGTCTATGGCTACACCTTC.